This T cell receptor beta chain comes out of a study of Graves' ophthalmopathy and Graves' hyperthyroidism. The overall study: The stable label applied to hyperthyroidism with no ophthalmopathy within 18 months of follow-up.

Physicians reached a diagnosis by relying on clinical symptoms, serum thyroxine, TRAb, thyroid ultrasound and orbital computed tomography. Germline V gene sequence: CDR1 SEHNR, CDR2 FQNEAQ (reference sequence). V shed 3 bases and J shed 9 bases, with 11 bases lying between them. The CDR3 is 13 amino acids. Researchers took RNA transcripts and amplified TCR beta CDR3 regions from them. After a first-round RT-PCR with HTBI primers, a second-round multiplex PCR was run. TCRdb reanalysed the multiplex PCR reads using MiXCR and keeps one entry per CDR3 protein. The data contain about 590,000 distinct CDR3 sequences, 35% to 40% of them singletons.

This chain joins TRBV7-9 and TRBJ2-2; possibly TRBD2 for D (6 bases). The clonotype was recovered from an adult man with Graves' hyperthyroidism. The sequencing sample was made of peripheral blood or thyroid tissue (not recorded which). In nucleotides, the CDR3 is TGTGCCAGCAGCTTGCGGGACCAGTGGGAGCTGTTTTTT. Its protein product is CASSLRDQWELFF.